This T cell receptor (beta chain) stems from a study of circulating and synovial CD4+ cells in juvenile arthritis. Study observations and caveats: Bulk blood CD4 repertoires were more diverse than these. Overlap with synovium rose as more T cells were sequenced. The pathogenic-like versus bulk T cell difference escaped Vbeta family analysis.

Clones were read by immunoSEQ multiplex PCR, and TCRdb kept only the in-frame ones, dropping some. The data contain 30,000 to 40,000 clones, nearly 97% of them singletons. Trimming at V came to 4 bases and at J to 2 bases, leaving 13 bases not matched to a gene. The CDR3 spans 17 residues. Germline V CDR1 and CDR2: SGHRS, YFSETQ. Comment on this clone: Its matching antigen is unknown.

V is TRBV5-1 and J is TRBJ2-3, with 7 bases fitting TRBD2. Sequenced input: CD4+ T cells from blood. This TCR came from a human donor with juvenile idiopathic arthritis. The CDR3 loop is CASSPPGGAGFTDTQYF. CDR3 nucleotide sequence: TGCGCCAGCAGCCCCCCGGGAGGAGCGGGATTCACAGATACGCAGTATTTT.